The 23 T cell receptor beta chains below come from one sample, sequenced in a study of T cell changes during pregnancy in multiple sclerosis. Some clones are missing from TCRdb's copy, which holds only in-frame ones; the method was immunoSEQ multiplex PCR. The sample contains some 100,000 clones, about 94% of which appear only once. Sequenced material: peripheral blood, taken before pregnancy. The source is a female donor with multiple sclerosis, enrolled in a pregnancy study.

Here the CDR3 DNA reads TGTGCCATCAGTGAACCCGGGTCCTACGAGCAGTACTTC. Translating it yields CAISEPGSYEQYF. The rearrangement joins TRBV10-3 to TRBJ2-7; no definite D call. Trimming cost V 3 bases and J 1 base, with 7 bases left between them. This CDR3 is 13 amino acids long. Germline CDR1 and CDR2: ENHRY and SYGVKD.

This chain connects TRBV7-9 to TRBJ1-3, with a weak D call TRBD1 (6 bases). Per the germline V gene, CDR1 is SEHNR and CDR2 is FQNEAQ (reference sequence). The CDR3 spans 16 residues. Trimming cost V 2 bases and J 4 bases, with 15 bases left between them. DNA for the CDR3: TGTGCCAGCAGCTTATATAGGGGGACGCGAGGAAACACCATATATTTT. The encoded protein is CASSLYRGTRGNTIYF.

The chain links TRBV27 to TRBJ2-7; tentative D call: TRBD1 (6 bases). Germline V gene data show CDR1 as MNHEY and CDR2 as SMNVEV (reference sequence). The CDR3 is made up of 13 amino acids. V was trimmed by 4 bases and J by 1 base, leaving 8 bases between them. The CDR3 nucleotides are TGTGCCAGCAGTTACAGGGTTTCCTACGAGCAGTACTTC. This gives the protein CASSYRVSYEQYF.

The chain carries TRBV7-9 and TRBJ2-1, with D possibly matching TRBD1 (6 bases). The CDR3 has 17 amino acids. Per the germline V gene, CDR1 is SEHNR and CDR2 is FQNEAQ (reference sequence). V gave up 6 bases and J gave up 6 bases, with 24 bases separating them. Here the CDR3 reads CASSQKQGTGLGNEQFF. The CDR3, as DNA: TGTGCCAGCAGTCAAAAACAGGGAACAGGGTTAGGCAATGAGCAGTTCTTC.

CDR3 sequence reads: CASSSRGLQETQYF. CDR3 nucleotides: TGCGCCAGCAGCTCTCGAGGTTTACAAGAGACCCAGTACTTC. The chain has TRBV5-1 and TRBJ2-5; D remains unclear. Germline-derived CDR1 and CDR2 are SGHRS and YFSETQ. The ends were cut back, 3 bases at V and 2 bases at J, with 11 bases in the middle. The CDR3 consists of 14 residues.

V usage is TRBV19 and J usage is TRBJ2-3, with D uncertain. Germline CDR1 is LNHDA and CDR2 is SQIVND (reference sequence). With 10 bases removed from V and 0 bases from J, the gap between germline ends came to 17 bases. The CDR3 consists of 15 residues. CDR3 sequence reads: CATCKRSLSTDTQYF. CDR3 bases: TGTGCCACCTGTAAGAGGAGCCTTAGCACAGATACGCAGTATTTT.

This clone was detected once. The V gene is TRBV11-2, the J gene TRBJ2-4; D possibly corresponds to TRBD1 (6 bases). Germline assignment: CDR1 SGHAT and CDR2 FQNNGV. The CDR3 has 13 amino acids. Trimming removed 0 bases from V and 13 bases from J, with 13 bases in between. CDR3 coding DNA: TGTGCCAGCAGCTTAGATCTACGGACAGCCCAGTACTTC. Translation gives CASSLDLRTAQYF.

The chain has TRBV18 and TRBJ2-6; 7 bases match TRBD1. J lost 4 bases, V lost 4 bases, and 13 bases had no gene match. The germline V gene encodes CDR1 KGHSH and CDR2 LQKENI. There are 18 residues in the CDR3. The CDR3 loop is CASSHRTGTPTGANVLTF. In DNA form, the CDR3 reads TGTGCCAGCTCACATCGGACAGGAACCCCGACAGGGGCCAACGTCCTGACTTTC. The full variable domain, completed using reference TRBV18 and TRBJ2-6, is NAGVMQNPRHLVRRRGQEARLRCSPMKGHSHVYWYRQLPEEGLKFMVYLQKENIIDESGMPKERFSAEFPKEGPSILRIQQVVRGDSAAYFCASSHRTGTPTGANVLTFGAGSRLTVL.

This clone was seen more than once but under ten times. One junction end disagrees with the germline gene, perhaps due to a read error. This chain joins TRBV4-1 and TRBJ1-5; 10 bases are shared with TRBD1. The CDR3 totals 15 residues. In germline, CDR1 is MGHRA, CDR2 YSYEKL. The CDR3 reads CASSQGTGAGQPQHF. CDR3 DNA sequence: TGCGCCAGCAGTCAAGGGACAGGGGCGGGTCAGCCCCAGCATTTT.

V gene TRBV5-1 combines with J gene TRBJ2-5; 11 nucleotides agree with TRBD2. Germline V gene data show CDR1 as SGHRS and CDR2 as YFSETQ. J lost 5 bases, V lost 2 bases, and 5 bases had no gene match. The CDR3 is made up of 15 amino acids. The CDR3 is CASSFSGRALETQYF. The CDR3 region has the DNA TGCGCCAGCAGCTTTAGCGGGAGGGCCTTGGAGACCCAGTACTTC.

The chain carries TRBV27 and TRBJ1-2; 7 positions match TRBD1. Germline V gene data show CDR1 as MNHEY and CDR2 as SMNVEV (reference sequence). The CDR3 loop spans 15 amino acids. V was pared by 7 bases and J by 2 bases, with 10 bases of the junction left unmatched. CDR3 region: CASTHRQGGNYGYTF. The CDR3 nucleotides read TGTGCCAGCACCCACCGACAGGGTGGGAACTATGGCTACACCTTC.

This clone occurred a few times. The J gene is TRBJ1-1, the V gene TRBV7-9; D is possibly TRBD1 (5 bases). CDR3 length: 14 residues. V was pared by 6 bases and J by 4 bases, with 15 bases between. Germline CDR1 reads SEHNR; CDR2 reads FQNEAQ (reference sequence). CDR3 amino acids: CASRLGGGSTEAFF. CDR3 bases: TGTGCCAGCAGACTTGGTGGGGGGAGCACTGAAGCTTTCTTT.

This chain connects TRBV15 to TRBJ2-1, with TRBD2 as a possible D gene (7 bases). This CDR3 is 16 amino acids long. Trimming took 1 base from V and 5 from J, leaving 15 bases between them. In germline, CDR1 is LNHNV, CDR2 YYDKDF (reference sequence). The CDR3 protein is CATSRGSGGDHNEQFF. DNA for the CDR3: TGTGCCACCAGCAGAGGGTCGGGGGGCGACCACAATGAGCAGTTCTTC.

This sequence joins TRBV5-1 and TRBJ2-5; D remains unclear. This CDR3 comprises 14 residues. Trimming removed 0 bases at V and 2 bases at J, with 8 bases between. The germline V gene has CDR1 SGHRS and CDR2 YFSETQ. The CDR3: CASSLANRQETQYF. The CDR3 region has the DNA TGCGCCAGCAGCTTGGCCAACAGACAAGAGACCCAGTACTTC.

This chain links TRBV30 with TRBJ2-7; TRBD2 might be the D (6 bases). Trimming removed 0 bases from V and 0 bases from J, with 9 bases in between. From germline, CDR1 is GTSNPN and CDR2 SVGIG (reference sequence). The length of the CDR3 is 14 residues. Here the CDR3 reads CAWSVFSGSYEQYF. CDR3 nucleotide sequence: TGTGCCTGGAGTGTATTTAGCGGCTCCTACGAGCAGTACTTC.

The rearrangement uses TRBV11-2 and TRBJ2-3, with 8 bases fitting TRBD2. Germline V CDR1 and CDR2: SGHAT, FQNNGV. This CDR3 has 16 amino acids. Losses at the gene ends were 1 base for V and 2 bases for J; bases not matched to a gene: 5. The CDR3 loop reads CASSLGASGFTDTQYF. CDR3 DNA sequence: TGTGCCAGCAGCTTAGGGGCTAGCGGGTTCACAGATACGCAGTATTTT.

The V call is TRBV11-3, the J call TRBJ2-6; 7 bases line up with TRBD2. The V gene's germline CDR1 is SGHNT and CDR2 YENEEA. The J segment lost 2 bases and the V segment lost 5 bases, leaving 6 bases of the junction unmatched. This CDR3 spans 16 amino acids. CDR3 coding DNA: TGTGCCAGCAGCCCCCAACGGGGGGCTGGGGCCAACGTCCTGACTTTC. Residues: CASSPQRGAGANVLTF.

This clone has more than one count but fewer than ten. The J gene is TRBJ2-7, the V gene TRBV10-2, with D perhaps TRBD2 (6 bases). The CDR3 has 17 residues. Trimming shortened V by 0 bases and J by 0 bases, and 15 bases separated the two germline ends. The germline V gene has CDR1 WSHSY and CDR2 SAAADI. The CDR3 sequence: CASSESGVGTSSYEQYF. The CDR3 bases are TGCGCCAGCAGTGAGTCGGGGGTAGGGACTTCCTCCTACGAGCAGTACTTC.

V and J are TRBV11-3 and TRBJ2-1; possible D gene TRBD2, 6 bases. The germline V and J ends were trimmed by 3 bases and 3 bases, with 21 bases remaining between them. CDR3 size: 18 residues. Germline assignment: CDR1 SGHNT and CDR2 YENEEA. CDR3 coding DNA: TGTGCCAGCAGCTTGACCCCTTGGGGAAGCGGGTTCTACAATGAGCAGTTCTTC. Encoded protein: CASSLTPWGSGFYNEQFF.

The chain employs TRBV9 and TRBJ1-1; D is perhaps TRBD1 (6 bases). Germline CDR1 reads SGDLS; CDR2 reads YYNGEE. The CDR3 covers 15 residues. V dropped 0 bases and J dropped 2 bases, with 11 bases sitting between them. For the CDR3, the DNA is TGTGCCAGCAGCGTAGAAGGACAGCCCAACACTGAAGCTTTCTTT. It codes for CASSVEGQPNTEAFF.

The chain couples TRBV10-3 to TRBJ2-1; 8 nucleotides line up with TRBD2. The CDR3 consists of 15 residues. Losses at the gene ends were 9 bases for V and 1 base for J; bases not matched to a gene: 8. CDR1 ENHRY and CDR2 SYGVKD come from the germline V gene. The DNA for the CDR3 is TGTGCCATAGCGGGAGCCTCCTTATCCTACAATGAGCAGTTCTTC. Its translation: CAIAGASLSYNEQFF.

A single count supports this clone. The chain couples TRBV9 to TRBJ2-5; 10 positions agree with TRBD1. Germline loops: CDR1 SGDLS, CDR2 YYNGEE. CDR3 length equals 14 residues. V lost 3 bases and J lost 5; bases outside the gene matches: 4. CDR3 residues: CASSGGQGVETQYF. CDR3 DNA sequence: TGTGCCAGCAGCGGCGGACAGGGGGTGGAGACCCAGTACTTC. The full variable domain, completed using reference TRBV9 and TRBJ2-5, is DSGVTQTPKHLITATGQRVTLRCSPRSGDLSVYWYQQSLDQGLQFLIQYYNGEERAKGNILERFSAQQFPDLHSELNLSSLELGDSALYFCASSGGQGVETQYFGPGTRLLVL.

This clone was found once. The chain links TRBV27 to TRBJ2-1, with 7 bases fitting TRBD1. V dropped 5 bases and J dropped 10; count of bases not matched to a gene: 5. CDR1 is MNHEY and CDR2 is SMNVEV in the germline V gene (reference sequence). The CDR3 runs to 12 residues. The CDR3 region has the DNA TGTGCCAGCAGTACAGGGGCGCGGGAGCAGTTCTTC. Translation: CASSTGAREQFF.